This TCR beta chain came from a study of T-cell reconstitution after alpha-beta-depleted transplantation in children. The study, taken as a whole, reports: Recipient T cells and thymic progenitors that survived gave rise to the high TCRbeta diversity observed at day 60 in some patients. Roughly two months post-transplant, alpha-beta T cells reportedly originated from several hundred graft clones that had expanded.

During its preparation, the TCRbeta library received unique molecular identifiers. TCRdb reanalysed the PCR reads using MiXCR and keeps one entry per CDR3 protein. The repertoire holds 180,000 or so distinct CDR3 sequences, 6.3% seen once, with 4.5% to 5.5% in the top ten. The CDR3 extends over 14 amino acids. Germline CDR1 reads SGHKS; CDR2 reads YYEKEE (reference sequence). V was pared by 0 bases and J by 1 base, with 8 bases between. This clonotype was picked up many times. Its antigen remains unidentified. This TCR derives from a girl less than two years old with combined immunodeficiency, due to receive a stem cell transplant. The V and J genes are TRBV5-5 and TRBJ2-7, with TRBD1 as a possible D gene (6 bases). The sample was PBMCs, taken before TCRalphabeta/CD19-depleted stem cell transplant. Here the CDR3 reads CASSLEGDSYEQYF. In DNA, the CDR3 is TGTGCCAGCAGCTTGGAGGGGGATTCCTACGAGCAGTACTTC.